The TCR beta chain under discussion was sequenced for a study of CD8 T cells in ankylosing spondylitis. V lost 10 bases and J 1 base, leaving 11 bases between the germline ends. CDR1 is MNHNS, CDR2 SASEGT, per germline. CDR3 size: 13 residues. Note on this clonotype: The antigen is not known.

Study-level points and caveats: It was reported that disease-linked clones were significantly enriched in matched ankylosing spondylitis synovial fluid. Relatively scarce in peripheral blood, disease-linked clones were CD8+. A TCR beta motif of several highly homologous variants appeared characteristic of ankylosing spondylitis blood.

In making TCR beta libraries, quantitative 5'-RACE with molecular barcodes was used. TCRdb ran MiXCR on the 5' RACE reads and lists one entry per CDR3 protein. This table holds 800,000 to 900,000 distinct CDR3 sequences, over 9.5% found once. This chain uses TRBV6-1 with TRBJ1-5; unclear D gene. The receptor comes from a male donor with ankylosing spondylitis. The sequenced sample consisted of blood, either unsorted or a sorted T cell fraction (not recorded which). In DNA, the CDR3 is TGTGCCACCTCTGCGTGGAGCAATCAGCCCCAGCATTTT. Encoded protein: CATSAWSNQPQHF.